One and the same sample provided the 25 T cell receptor beta chains below, sequenced in a study of a mutant IDH1 vaccine in newly diagnosed glioma. Repertoires were generated with immunoSEQ multiplex PCR, while TCRdb's copy carries only in-frame clones and drops some. There are some 60,000 clones in the sample; 85% to 90% occur only once, and approximately 1.5% lies in the top ten. Time point reported: week 23, last vaccination. Vaccine doses each comprised 300 ug of mutant IDH1 20-mer peptide, with topical imiquimod. These receptors have no identified antigens. The sequences come from PBMCs, collected from a glioma patient whose treatment included an IDH1 peptide vaccine. All receptors derive from a man aged 35 to 55 with glioma.

The J gene is TRBJ1-1, the V gene TRBV5-1; 10 positions match TRBD1. The CDR3 has 13 residues. V was pared by 4 bases and J by 5 bases, with 2 bases of the junction left unmatched. Germline CDR1 and CDR2: SGHRS and YFSETQ. The CDR3 sequence is CASSGQGGTEAFF. The CDR3, as DNA: TGCGCCAGCAGCGGACAGGGGGGAACTGAAGCTTTCTTT. The complete variable domain, with remaining parts taken from reference TRBV5-1 and TRBJ1-1, reads KAGVTQTPRYLIKTRGQQVTLSCSPISGHRSVSWYQQTPGQGLQFLFEYFSETQRNKGNFPGRFSGRQFSNSRSEMNVSTLELGDSALYLCASSGQGGTEAFFGQGTRLTVV.

The chain's CDR3 is CASSDTETHTEAFF. In nucleotides, the CDR3 is TGTGCCAGCAGTGACACTGAAACTCACACTGAAGCTTTCTTT. The chain carries TRBV25-1 and TRBJ1-1, with no clear D. Germline loops: CDR1 MGHDK, CDR2 SYGVNS. Trimming shortened V by 3 bases and J by 3 bases, and 11 bases separated the two germline ends. This CDR3 has 14 residues.

CDR3 in amino acids: CASSLTFGGVGGELFF. The CDR3 DNA reads as TGTGCCAGCAGCTTAACGTTTGGGGGAGTCGGCGGGGAGCTGTTTTTT. This chain joins TRBV7-3 and TRBJ2-2; TRBD1 or TRBD2 may be the D gene (5 bases each). The ends were cut back, 0 bases at V and 7 bases at J, with 15 bases in the middle. The CDR3 totals 16 residues. Germline loops: CDR1 SGHTA, CDR2 FQGTGA.

In nucleotides, the CDR3 is TGTGCCAGCAGCGTAGTTGGAAACGGGGAGCTGTTTTTT. It specifies CASSVVGNGELFF. This chain links TRBV9 with TRBJ2-2; D not resolved. Looked up from germline, CDR1 is SGDLS and CDR2 is YYNGEE. The CDR3 consists of 13 residues. Trimming removed 0 bases at V and 7 bases at J, with 7 bases between.

This chain connects TRBV9 to TRBJ2-5, with D perhaps matching TRBD1 (5 bases). Germline lookup yields CDR1 SGDLS and CDR2 YYNGEE. The CDR3 runs 14 residues. V was trimmed by 0 bases and J by 5 bases, leaving 11 bases between them. In DNA form, the CDR3 reads TGTGCCAGCAGCGTAGAGGGGATGGGTGAGACCCAGTACTTC. It is translated as CASSVEGMGETQYF.

This sequence joins TRBV6-1 and TRBJ1-2; D ambiguous. The CDR3 has 9 residues. Trimming left V 7 bases short and J 3 bases short, with 0 bases between. Germline V CDR1 and CDR2: MNHNS, SASEGT. The CDR3 sequence: CASNYGYTF. The CDR3 DNA reads as TGTGCCAGCAACTATGGCTACACCTTC.

The chain uses TRBV9 and TRBJ1-4; 9 bases fit TRBD1. CDR3 length equals 14 residues. Germline assignment: CDR1 SGDLS and CDR2 YYNGEE. The V segment lost 4 bases and the J segment 8 bases; nucleotides outside the gene matches: 6. CDR3: CASSYRDRDEKLFF. The CDR3 nucleotides are TGTGCCAGCAGCTACCGGGACAGGGACGAAAAACTGTTTTTT.

The chain uses TRBV5-1 and TRBJ2-2, with no clear D. Germline V gene lookup returns CDR1 SGHRS and CDR2 YFSETQ. The ends were cut back, 9 bases at V and 3 bases at J, with 9 bases in the middle. The CDR3 extends over 12 amino acids. In DNA, the CDR3 is TGCGCCACCACCCGAGACACCGGGGAGCTGTTTTTT. The encoded protein is CATTRDTGELFF.

The V and J genes are TRBV2 and TRBJ2-7; D perhaps matches TRBD1 (5 bases). Per the germline V gene, CDR1 is SNHLY and CDR2 is FYNNEI. V was pared by 8 bases and J by 3 bases, with 14 bases between. This CDR3 is 13 amino acids long. The CDR3 DNA is TGTGCCAGCGATTCACAGGCGAACTACGAGCAGTACTTC. Amino acid sequence: CASDSQANYEQYF. The variable domain in full, completed from reference TRBV2 and TRBJ2-7, reads EPEVTQTPSHQVTQMGQEVILRCVPISNHLYFYWYRQILGQKVEFLVSFYNNEISEKSEIFDDQFSVERPDGSNFTLKIRSTKLEDSAMYFCASDSQANYEQYFGPGTRLTVT.

This CDR3 reads CAISESASGVGRAQYF. The DNA for the CDR3 is TGTGCCATCAGTGAGTCGGCTAGCGGGGTTGGTAGGGCCCAGTACTTC. This chain uses TRBV10-3 with TRBJ2-5; 9 positions agree with TRBD2. The J segment lost 9 bases and the V segment lost 0 bases, leaving 11 bases of the junction unmatched. The CDR3 is 16 residues long. In germline, CDR1 is ENHRY, CDR2 SYGVKD.

This clone was found a few times. The J gene is TRBJ1-1, the V gene TRBV13; D call uncertain. The CDR3 is 13 residues long. The germline CDR1 and CDR2 sequences are PRHDT and FYEKMQ (reference sequence). Trimming shortened V by 7 bases and J by 3 bases, and 12 bases separated the two germline ends. CDR3 protein: CASINQEDTEAFF. The DNA of the CDR3 is TGTGCCAGCATCAACCAGGAGGACACTGAAGCTTTCTTT.

V is TRBV7-8 and J is TRBJ2-7; 10 bases line up with TRBD2. J was trimmed by 3 bases and V by 1 base; bases with no gene match: 9. This CDR3 is 17 amino acids long. CDR1 is SGHVS and CDR2 is FQNEAQ in the germline V gene. Here the CDR3 DNA reads TGTGCCAGCAGCTTAGAGGTGCTAGCGGGAGAAGGCTACGAGCAGTACTTC. Translated: CASSLEVLAGEGYEQYF.

The V and J genes are TRBV5-8 and TRBJ2-1; 8 nucleotides align to TRBD1. Germline V gene lookup returns CDR1 SGHTS and CDR2 YDEGEE. CDR3 length: 16 residues. The ends lost 4 bases at V and 2 bases at J; junction bases unmatched: 8. The CDR3 reads CASSLFRGQAYNEQFF. CDR3 nucleotide sequence: TGTGCCAGCAGCCTCTTTCGGGGACAGGCCTACAATGAGCAGTTCTTC.

This chain uses TRBV9 with TRBJ2-5, with TRBD2 as a possible D gene (5 bases). This CDR3 is built from 15 residues. Germline V lookup: CDR1 SGDLS, CDR2 YYNGEE. V dropped 0 bases and J dropped 5 bases, with 14 bases sitting between them. This chain's CDR3 is CASSVVSAGGETQYF. The CDR3 coding sequence is TGTGCCAGCAGCGTAGTCAGCGCGGGCGGGGAGACCCAGTACTTC.

V gene TRBV5-1 combines with J gene TRBJ1-4; possibly TRBD1 for D (5 bases). This CDR3 is built from 15 residues. V lost 4 bases and J lost 0, with 10 bases in between. Germline CDR1 reads SGHRS; CDR2 reads YFSETQ. CDR3 nucleotides: TGCGCCAGCAGCGCGGGGCTTTCAACTAATGAAAAACTGTTTTTT. It translates to CASSAGLSTNEKLFF.

This chain joins TRBV7-9 and TRBJ1-2, with TRBD1 identical over 9 bases. The CDR3 runs 14 residues. Germline lookup yields CDR1 SEHNR and CDR2 FQNEAQ (reference sequence). V dropped 5 bases and J dropped 7; count of bases not matched to a gene: 8. CDR3 sequence: CASSRSGTGFGYTF. The CDR3 DNA sequence: TGTGCCAGCAGCCGCTCCGGGACAGGGTTTGGCTACACCTTC.

This clone has a single count. The rearrangement joins TRBV18 to TRBJ2-7; 8 bases match TRBD1. V lost 4 bases, J lost 5 bases, and 10 bases stayed unmatched. Per germline, CDR1 KGHSH and CDR2 LQKENI. CDR3 size: 15 residues. The CDR3 DNA reads as TGTGCCAGCTCACTCTCTTACAGGGGGAACGACGAGCAGTACTTC. It specifies CASSLSYRGNDEQYF.

This clone has a single count. The rearrangement uses TRBV29-1 and TRBJ2-2; D possibly uses TRBD1 or TRBD2 (5 bases each). The V gene's germline CDR1 is SQVTM and CDR2 ANQGSEA. The CDR3 has 12 amino acids. With 7 bases removed from V and 4 bases from J, the gap between germline ends came to 10 bases. The CDR3 here is CSAWGITGELFF. CDR3 coding DNA: TGCAGCGCTTGGGGGATCACCGGGGAGCTGTTTTTT.

This clone was seen just once. The chain couples TRBV18 to TRBJ1-4, with D maybe TRBD1 (5 bases). The CDR3 consists of 14 residues. The V gene's germline CDR1 is KGHSH and CDR2 LQKENI. Trimming cost V 3 bases and J 7 bases, with 12 bases left between them. The CDR3 DNA follows: TGTGCCAGCTCACCTTCTTCAGGGCCTGAAAAACTGTTTTTT. This codes for CASSPSSGPEKLFF.

V usage is TRBV6-6 and J usage is TRBJ2-7, with 14 positions matching TRBD2. The V gene end was trimmed by 5 bases and the J gene end by 5 bases; junction bases not matched to a gene: 5. This CDR3 spans 15 amino acids. Looked up from germline, CDR1 is MNHNY and CDR2 is SVGAGI (reference sequence). CDR3 region: CASSQRLAGGDEQYF. The CDR3 DNA is TGTGCCAGCAGTCAAAGACTAGCGGGAGGGGACGAGCAGTACTTC.

This chain connects TRBV18 to TRBJ2-7, with D unresolved. V was shortened by 2 bases and J by 0 bases, with 2 bases between the two germline ends. The germline V gene has CDR1 KGHSH and CDR2 LQKENI. This CDR3 contains 12 residues. This CDR3 reads CASSPGSYEQYF. The CDR3 region has the DNA TGTGCCAGCTCACCAGGCTCCTACGAGCAGTACTTC.

The chain combines TRBV6-1 with TRBJ2-7; D gene uncertain. V shed 8 bases and J shed 0 bases, with 5 bases lying between them. This CDR3 comprises 11 residues. The V gene's germline CDR1 is MNHNS and CDR2 SASEGT. This chain's CDR3 is CASASSYEQYF. In DNA form, the CDR3 reads TGTGCCAGCGCCAGCTCCTACGAGCAGTACTTC.

The chain employs TRBV2 and TRBJ2-7, with 13 bases matching TRBD2. CDR3 length equals 15 residues. Germline CDR1 SNHLY, CDR2 FYNNEI. After removal of 6 bases from V and 1 base from J, the junction contained 3 bases not matched to a gene. As DNA, the CDR3 is TGTGCCAGCAGGCCGGGACTAGCGGGGTCCTACGAGCAGTACTTC. It translates to CASRPGLAGSYEQYF.

The rearrangement uses TRBV28 and TRBJ2-7; D gene ambiguous. Looked up from germline, CDR1 is MDHEN and CDR2 is SYDVKM. The CDR3 has 14 residues. Trimming removed 6 bases at V and 8 bases at J, with 20 bases between. Here the CDR3 reads CASRPLERVQKQYF. The CDR3 nucleotides read TGTGCCAGCAGACCACTCGAAAGGGTCCAAAAGCAGTACTTC.

The chain links TRBV29-1 to TRBJ2-3; D gene unclear. V was clipped by 4 bases and J by 0 bases, with 14 bases between them. The CDR3 sequence is 15 residues long. Per germline, CDR1 SQVTM and CDR2 ANQGSEA. The CDR3 DNA follows: TGCAGCGTTGCGCCCGGGCCATCTAGCACAGATACGCAGTATTTT. Protein product: CSVAPGPSSTDTQYF.